The 24 T cell receptor beta chains presented below share a single source sample, sequenced in a study of blood T cell repertoires in COVID-19. The assay was immunoSEQ multiplex PCR, and TCRdb's table has in-frame clones only and misses some. The data contain around 190,000 clones, 80% to 90% of them seen just once; the ten biggest clones take up 0.95% to 1.3%. Sequenced: peripheral blood. The receptors shown here come from a man between 25 and 39 years old with acute or convalescent COVID-19.

This sequence joins TRBV11-2 and TRBJ2-3; the D gene is possibly TRBD2 (6 bases). Germline lookup yields CDR1 SGHAT and CDR2 FQNNGV. The V gene lost 0 bases and the J gene lost 4 bases, with 17 bases spanning the gap. CDR3 length: 17 residues. The CDR3 bases are TGTGCCAGCAGCTTAGATGCGGTAGCGGCTGGGGCAGATACGCAGTATTTT. Protein product: CASSLDAVAAGADTQYF.

This clone was seen only once. V is TRBV7-2 and J is TRBJ1-4, with TRBD1 matching 7 bases. Germline trimming cut 4 bases from V and 5 bases from J; bases unmatched to any gene: 7. CDR1 and CDR2 (germline): SGHTA, FQGNSA. CDR3 size: 15 residues. CDR3 protein: CASSSQTGPNEKLFF. The CDR3 coding sequence is TGTGCCAGCAGCTCGCAGACAGGGCCAAATGAAAAACTGTTTTTT.

V is TRBV21-1 and J is TRBJ2-2; TRBD1 is the table's D call, not checked against the DNA. TRBV21-1 is labeled a pseudogene. This CDR3 is built from 18 residues. The CDR3 DNA reads as TGTGCCAGCAGCAAAGCCCCTCGTGACAGGCCGGGGACCGGGGAGCTGTTTTTT. This translates into CASSKAPRDRPGTGELFF.

To note about this clone: At one of its ends the junction is not consistent with the germline gene, which may arise from a read error. The V call is TRBV7-7, the J call TRBJ1-2; maybe TRBD1 (6 bases). Germline CDR1 is SSHAT and CDR2 is FNYEAQ (reference sequence). There are 16 residues in the CDR3. CDR3 nucleotide sequence: TGTGCTAGCAGCTTACCCCAGGGGCTAGCTAACTATGGCTACACCTTC. Translating it yields CASSLPQGLANYGYTF. Full variable domain (outside the CDR3, taken from reference TRBV7-7 and TRBJ1-2): GAGVSQSPRYKVTKRGQDVTLRCDPISSHATLYWYQQALGQGPEFLTYFNYEAQPDKSGLPSDRFSAERPEGSISTLTIQRTEQRDSAMYRCASSLPQGLANYGYTFGSGTRLTVV.

The genes are TRBV9 and TRBJ2-3; D might be TRBD2 (6 bases). The CDR3 totals 16 residues. The V end lost 0 bases, the J end lost 2 bases, and 13 bases lay between the germline ends. Looked up from germline, CDR1 is SGDLS and CDR2 is YYNGEE. CDR3 nucleotide sequence: TGTGCCAGCAGCGTAGGGGTGAGCGGGTACACAGATACGCAGTATTTT. This gives the protein CASSVGVSGYTDTQYF.

This chain links TRBV19 with TRBJ1-2, with TRBD1 as a possible D gene (6 bases). The germline CDR1 and CDR2 sequences are LNHDA and SQIVND (reference sequence). The CDR3 contains 13 residues. V was cut by 5 bases and J by 3 bases, with 10 bases left in between. CDR3 protein: CASSGQGYYGYTF. In DNA form, the CDR3 reads TGTGCCAGTAGTGGGCAGGGGTACTATGGCTACACCTTC.

The CDR3 loop is CASSHLGEYEQYF. For the CDR3, the DNA is TGTGCCAGCTCACACCTGGGAGAGTACGAGCAGTACTTC. This chain uses TRBV18 with TRBJ2-7, with TRBD2 as a possible D gene (5 bases). V lost 4 bases, J lost 4 bases, and 11 bases lay in between. The CDR3 has 13 amino acids. CDR1 and CDR2 (germline): KGHSH, LQKENI.

The table lists this clone with a count of one. The V gene is TRBV10-3, the J gene TRBJ2-3, with 7 nucleotides matching TRBD1. Trimming took 4 bases from V and 0 from J; bases not matched to a gene: 4. CDR1 is ENHRY and CDR2 is SYGVKD in the germline V gene. The CDR3 totals 15 residues. The CDR3 here is CAISGTGPSTDTQYF. The CDR3 DNA follows: TGTGCCATCAGTGGGACAGGCCCTAGCACAGATACGCAGTATTTT.

This chain joins TRBV2 and TRBJ1-5, with 9 bases lining up with TRBD1. Trimming cost V 5 bases and J 9 bases; bases outside gene matches: 8. This CDR3 spans 14 amino acids. Germline CDR1 reads SNHLY; CDR2 reads FYNNEI. DNA of the CDR3: TGTGCCAGCAGTCAAGGACAGGGGATTAGGCCCCAGCATTTT. This gives the protein CASSQGQGIRPQHF.

J is TRBJ2-6 and V is TRBV10-2; a possible D gene is TRBD1 (5 bases). Trimming cost V 3 bases and J 4 bases, with 13 bases left between them. The CDR3 has 16 residues. In germline, CDR1 is WSHSY, CDR2 SAAADI. CDR3 DNA: TGCGCCAGCAGTGACTCCACAGGTCCCGGGGCCAACGTCCTGACTTTC. It codes for CASSDSTGPGANVLTF.

The chain employs TRBV12-5 and TRBJ1-1; 8 bases are shared with TRBD1. There are 15 residues in the CDR3. The ends lost 1 base at V and 1 base at J; junction bases unmatched: 2. Germline V gene data show CDR1 as LGHNT and CDR2 as FRNRAP. The CDR3 reads CASGLDRGWNTEAFF. CDR3 sequence (DNA): TGTGCTAGTGGTTTGGACAGGGGGTGGAACACTGAAGCTTTCTTT.

The genes are TRBV11-2 and TRBJ1-5; TRBD1 might be the D (5 bases). The CDR3 sequence is 15 residues long. CDR1 and CDR2 from the germline V gene are SGHAT and FQNNGV. Trimming removed 5 bases from V and 7 bases from J, with 18 bases in between. In DNA form, the CDR3 reads TGTGCCAGCAGCCCGGGCGGGGGAGGCGAGCAGCCCCAGCATTTT. Its translation: CASSPGGGGEQPQHF.

The chain combines TRBV7-3 with TRBJ1-1; no firm D call. Germline CDR1 is SGHTA and CDR2 is FQGTGA. CDR3 size: 11 residues. Trimming shortened V by 4 bases and J by 5 bases, and 5 bases separated the two germline ends. The CDR3 here is CASSSLTEAFF. The CDR3 DNA follows: TGTGCCAGCAGCTCCCTAACTGAAGCTTTCTTT.

The chain joins TRBV13 to TRBJ2-3; maybe TRBD1 (5 bases). CDR1 is PRHDT, CDR2 FYEKMQ, per germline (reference sequence). The V end was cut by 5 bases, the J end by 8 bases, with 14 bases between. The CDR3 covers 13 residues. In DNA form, the CDR3 reads TGTGCCAGCAGCCCCTCCAGGGCAGGTACGCAGTATTTT. This translates into CASSPSRAGTQYF.

The V gene is TRBV5-4, the J gene TRBJ2-3; 13 bases are a match to TRBD2. This CDR3 has 20 amino acids. Germline loops: CDR1 SGHNT, CDR2 YYREEE (reference sequence). The ends lost 3 bases at V and 0 bases at J; junction bases unmatched: 13. The CDR3 DNA reads TGTGCCAGCAGCTCCAAACTACTAGCGGGAGGGGGGTCTAGCACAGATACGCAGTATTTT. It is translated as CASSSKLLAGGGSSTDTQYF. Using reference TRBV5-4 and TRBJ2-3 for the parts outside the CDR3, the full variable domain is ETGVTQSPTHLIKTRGQQVTLRCSSQSGHNTVSWYQQALGQGPQFIFQYYREEENGRGNFPPRFSGLQFPNYSSELNVNALELDDSALYLCASSSKLLAGGGSSTDTQYFGPGTRLTVL.

This clone appeared once. The chain combines TRBV27 with TRBJ1-1; D gene uncertain. The CDR3 has 13 residues. Germline CDR1 is MNHEY and CDR2 is SMNVEV (reference sequence). Trimming took off 5 bases at V and 1 base at J, with 8 bases between the two ends. The chain's CDR3 is CASSPLQNTEAFF. The CDR3 DNA is TGTGCCAGCAGTCCCTTACAGAACACTGAAGCTTTCTTT.

This chain joins TRBV9 and TRBJ2-4; perhaps TRBD1 as D (6 bases). CDR3 length: 14 amino acids. The germline gives CDR1 SGDLS, CDR2 YYNGEE. Between the trimmed V and J ends, which lost 3 bases and 6 bases, there was a span of 13 bases. The CDR3 loop is CASSGSGAPNIQYF. Here the CDR3 DNA reads TGTGCCAGCAGCGGCTCAGGGGCCCCAAACATTCAGTACTTC. The variable domain in full, with the rest retrieved from reference TRBV9 and TRBJ2-4, is DSGVTQTPKHLITATGQRVTLRCSPRSGDLSVYWYQQSLDQGLQFLIQYYNGEERAKGNILERFSAQQFPDLHSELNLSSLELGDSALYFCASSGSGAPNIQYFGAGTRLSVL.

The V gene is TRBV24-1, the J gene TRBJ2-7; the D is unclear. CDR1 KGHDR and CDR2 SFDVKD come from the germline V gene. This CDR3 has 12 amino acids. V was shortened by 5 bases and J by 0 bases, with 4 bases between the two germline ends. This CDR3 reads CATSGSSYEQYF. The DNA of the CDR3 is TGTGCCACCAGTGGGAGCTCCTACGAGCAGTACTTC.

The chain uses TRBV6-5 and TRBJ1-2; 7 nucleotides match TRBD1. The length of the CDR3 is 12 residues. Germline CDR1 is MNHEY and CDR2 is SVGAGI. V lost 6 bases and J lost 4; bases outside the gene matches: 2. This CDR3 reads CASSRDSYGYTF. CDR3 bases: TGTGCCAGCAGCCGGGACAGCTATGGCTACACCTTC.

The chain employs TRBV3-1 (or the pseudogene TRBV3-2) and TRBJ2-6; D is unresolved. The CDR3 has 14 residues. Germline CDR1 and CDR2: LGHDT and YNNKEL (reference sequence). Trimming took 4 bases from V and 0 from J, leaving 4 bases between them. For the CDR3, the DNA is TGTGCCAGCAGCCGTATCTCTGGGGCCAACGTCCTGACTTTC. This translates into CASSRISGANVLTF.

This rearrangement joins TRBV19 to TRBJ1-4; tentative D call: TRBD1 (6 bases). The CDR3 covers 13 residues. Germline values: CDR1 LNHDA, CDR2 SQIVND (reference sequence). Trimming cost V 4 bases and J 10 bases, with 13 bases left between them. CDR3 sequence: CASSTTGMGKLFF. DNA of the CDR3: TGTGCCAGTAGTACCACAGGGATGGGAAAACTGTTTTTT.

This chain joins TRBV5-8 and TRBJ1-1; possibly TRBD1 for D (6 bases). Germline CDR1 reads SGHTS; CDR2 reads YDEGEE. The CDR3 consists of 14 residues. The germline V and J ends were trimmed by 2 bases and 1 base, with 9 bases remaining between them. As DNA, the CDR3 is TGTGCCAGCAGCTTACTGACAGGGAACACTGAAGCTTTCTTT. Residues: CASSLLTGNTEAFF.

The chain joins TRBV6-2 or TRBV6-3 to TRBJ1-6, with D tentatively TRBD1 (5 bases). CDR1 and CDR2 (germline): MNHEY, SVGEGT. This CDR3 region has 16 residues. The ends were cut back, 3 bases at V and 9 bases at J, with 18 bases in the middle. The chain's CDR3 is CASSYDAGQGSSPLHF. The CDR3 DNA follows: TGTGCCAGCAGTTATGATGCCGGGCAGGGTAGTTCACCCCTCCACTTT.

J is TRBJ1-1 and V is TRBV27; no clear D. The CDR3 contains 14 residues. CDR1 MNHEY and CDR2 SMNVEV come from the germline V gene (reference sequence). Trimming stripped 0 bases from V and 2 bases from J, with 7 bases between. The CDR3 loop is CASSLSTTNTEAFF. The CDR3 DNA sequence: TGTGCCAGCAGTTTATCGACAACAAACACTGAAGCTTTCTTT.